The present entry profiles one TCR beta chain with its context. Its specificity is unknown. The record originates from a study of shared clonotypes between healthy human individuals. The germline V and J ends were trimmed by 5 bases and 4 bases, with 8 bases remaining between them. Per germline, CDR1 SEHNR and CDR2 FQNEAQ (reference sequence). This CDR3 is 12 amino acids long. Overall study results and limits: When compared with the clonotypes that were shared by all four sorted-subset donors, the non-shared clonotypes turned out to have lower generation probabilities.

The repertoire was sequenced with immunoSEQ multiplex PCR; TCRdb's copy has only in-frame clones and lacks some. The data hold about 1,500,000 clones, with roughly 95% observed a single time. The chain carries TRBV7-9 and TRBJ1-1; the D is unclear. This receptor was identified in a man under 40 in good health. The sequencing input was naive CD4+ T cells sorted from blood. Subset given: CD45RA+ positively selected. The CDR3 sequence: CASSRAVTEAFF. The CDR3 coding sequence is TGTGCCAGCAGCCGGGCTGTCACTGAAGCTTTCTTT.